This entry features one T cell receptor beta chain sequence. CDR3 length equals 13 residues. With 0 bases removed from V and 5 bases from J, the gap between germline ends came to 8 bases. Germline loops: CDR1 SGHRS, CDR2 YFSETQ. Both 60 Vbeta primers and 13 Jbeta primers went into the PCR. Original processing methods: In a later analysis, some 80 million unique TCR beta chains included roughly 11 million shared by two or more donors. Assay used: immunoSEQ multiplex PCR; TCRdb lists only in-frame clones, some missing. The V and J calls and the clone size are those of that table, but D and trimming were determined from the DNA. The sample has fewer than 200,000 clones; about 82% are singletons. The entry originates in a study of cytomegalovirus exposure and HLA in healthy donors. In the study overall: Earlier findings included 117 million unique TCR beta sequences obtained from 170 million or so T cells.

The source material was PBMCs. The origin of this receptor is a woman aged 18 to 35 in good health and CMV-seronegative. The rearrangement links TRBV5-1 to TRBJ1-1; D might be TRBD1 (5 bases). The CDR3 protein is CASSLAGRTEAFF. Written as DNA, the CDR3 is TGCGCCAGCAGCTTGGCAGGGCGGACTGAAGCTTTCTTT.